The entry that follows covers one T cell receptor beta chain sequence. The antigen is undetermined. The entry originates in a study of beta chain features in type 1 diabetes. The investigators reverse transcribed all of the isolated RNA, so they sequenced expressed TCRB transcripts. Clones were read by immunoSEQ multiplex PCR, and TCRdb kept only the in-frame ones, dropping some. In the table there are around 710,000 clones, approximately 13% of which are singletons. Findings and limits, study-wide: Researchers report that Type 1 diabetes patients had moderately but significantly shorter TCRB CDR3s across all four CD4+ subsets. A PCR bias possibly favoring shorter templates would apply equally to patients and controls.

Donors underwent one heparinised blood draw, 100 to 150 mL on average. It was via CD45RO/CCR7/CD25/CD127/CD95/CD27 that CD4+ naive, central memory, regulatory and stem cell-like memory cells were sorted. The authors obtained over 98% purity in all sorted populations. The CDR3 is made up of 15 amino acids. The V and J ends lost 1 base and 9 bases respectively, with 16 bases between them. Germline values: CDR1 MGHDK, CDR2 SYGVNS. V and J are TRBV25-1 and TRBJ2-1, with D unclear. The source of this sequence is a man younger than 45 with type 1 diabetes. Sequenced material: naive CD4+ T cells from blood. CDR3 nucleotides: TGTGCCAGCAGTGAATTTGGGGATCACCGAGGTGAGCAGTTCTTC. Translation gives CASSEFGDHRGEQFF.